This passage covers 19 T cell receptor beta chains from one sample sequenced in a study of blood T cell repertoires in COVID-19. Sequencing used immunoSEQ multiplex PCR; TCRdb keeps in-frame clones, though not all of them. The sample consists of about 74,000 clones, around 90% of them appearing once. Material: peripheral blood. The receptor source for this set is a woman of 80 years or more with active or convalescent COVID-19.

The V call is TRBV4-3, the J call TRBJ2-1; D gene ambiguous. Trimming took 0 bases from V and 7 from J, leaving 16 bases between them. The germline gives CDR1 LGHNA, CDR2 YSLEER. The CDR3 is made up of 16 amino acids. This CDR3 is CASSQDPRGLPNEQFF. The CDR3 bases are TGCGCCAGCAGCCAAGATCCGCGAGGCCTACCGAATGAGCAGTTCTTC.

The chain carries TRBV2 and TRBJ1-2; 8 nucleotides align to TRBD1. The CDR3 runs 18 residues. Unmatched junction bases numbered 17, after V lost 4 bases and J lost 4 bases. CDR1 is SNHLY and CDR2 is FYNNEI in the germline V gene. CDR3 bases: TGTGCCAGCAGTGTGATTGGGGTGGGGACAGGCTTACTCTATGGCTACACCTTC. It codes for CASSVIGVGTGLLYGYTF.

The count of this clone is one. The rearrangement joins TRBV6-2 or TRBV6-3 to TRBJ2-2; perhaps TRBD1 as D (5 bases). From germline, CDR1 is MNHEY and CDR2 SVGEGT. The CDR3 loop spans 15 amino acids. Trimming shortened V by 4 bases and J by 5 bases, and 14 bases separated the two germline ends. The CDR3 region has the DNA TGTGCCAGCAGTTTAGGACACTTTAATACCGGGGAGCTGTTTTTT. Its translation is CASSLGHFNTGELFF.

The chain uses TRBV27 and TRBJ2-6; D uncertain. The CDR3 length is 15 residues. The germline V and J ends were trimmed by 6 bases and 0 bases, with 9 bases remaining between them. Per germline, CDR1 MNHEY and CDR2 SMNVEV (reference sequence). Here the CDR3 reads CASSPRTSGANVLTF. CDR3 nucleotides: TGTGCCAGCAGCCCTAGAACCTCTGGGGCCAACGTCCTGACTTTC.

The rearrangement uses TRBV5-6 and TRBJ2-1; TRBD2 matches at 12 bases. CDR1 is SGHDT and CDR2 is YYEEEE in the germline V gene. Unmatched junction bases numbered 2, after V lost 4 bases and J lost 3 bases. There are 15 residues in the CDR3. The CDR3 reads CASSAGLAGYNEQFF. The CDR3 DNA follows: TGTGCCAGCAGCGCGGGACTAGCGGGCTACAATGAGCAGTTCTTC.

V usage is TRBV5-1 and J usage is TRBJ2-7, with a possible D match to TRBD1 (6 bases). CDR1 is SGHRS, CDR2 YFSETQ, per germline. The CDR3 spans 14 residues. The V gene lost 0 bases and the J gene lost 6 bases, with 13 bases spanning the gap. The CDR3 sequence is CASSLGDTRSEQYF. The DNA of the CDR3 is TGCGCCAGCAGCTTGGGGGACACCAGGAGCGAGCAGTACTTC. The entire variable domain, with the rest obtained from reference TRBV5-1 and TRBJ2-7, is as follows: KAGVTQTPRYLIKTRGQQVTLSCSPISGHRSVSWYQQTPGQGLQFLFEYFSETQRNKGNFPGRFSGRQFSNSRSEMNVSTLELGDSALYLCASSLGDTRSEQYFGPGTRLTVT.

The chain links TRBV7-9 to TRBJ1-2; D is uncertain. The CDR3 covers 14 residues. Trimming took off 2 bases at V and 4 bases at J, with 11 bases between the two ends. In germline, CDR1 is SEHNR, CDR2 FQNEAQ (reference sequence). Written as DNA, the CDR3 is TGTGCCAGCAGCTTATCAAGCCAGGCCTATGGCTACACCTTC. This encodes CASSLSSQAYGYTF.

The chain carries TRBV18 and TRBJ2-1; no clear D. Germline V gene lookup returns CDR1 KGHSH and CDR2 LQKENI. CDR3 length: 13 amino acids. Trimming left V 1 base short and J 2 bases short, with 3 bases between. The CDR3 reads CASSPLAYNEQFF. As DNA, the CDR3 is TGTGCCAGCTCACCACTCGCCTACAATGAGCAGTTCTTC.

The DNA for the CDR3 is TGTGCCAGCAGCCAACAGGGACGGATCACTGAAGCTTTCTTT. Protein: CASSQQGRITEAFF. The rearrangement uses TRBV6-2 or TRBV6-3 and TRBJ1-1; possible D gene TRBD1, 6 bases. This CDR3 spans 14 amino acids. Germline V lookup: CDR1 MNHEY, CDR2 SVGEGT. The V end lost 6 bases, the J end lost 4 bases, and 15 bases lay between the germline ends.

V and J are TRBV9 and TRBJ2-1; 11 bases match TRBD2. The V gene end was trimmed by 4 bases and the J gene end by 7 bases; junction bases not matched to a gene: 25. CDR3 length equals 21 residues. Germline lookup yields CDR1 SGDLS and CDR2 YYNGEE. The DNA for the CDR3 is TGTGCCAGCAGCCCCAGGGGCTGGGAGTCGCTAGCGGGGGGCCGCGGTAATGAGCAGTTCTTC. It is translated as CASSPRGWESLAGGRGNEQFF.

The genes are TRBV3-1 (or the pseudogene TRBV3-2) and TRBJ1-5, with 8 bases identical to TRBD1. There are 16 residues in the CDR3. The germline V gene encodes CDR1 LGHDT and CDR2 YNNKEL (reference sequence). V shed 4 bases and J 7 bases; nucleotides not matched to a gene: 12. The CDR3 bases are TGTGCCAGCAGCCGAAAACCAAGGACAGGGCGACAGCCCCAGCATTTT. Its translation: CASSRKPRTGRQPQHF.

The chain combines TRBV5-1 with TRBJ1-1; possibly TRBD1 for D (6 bases). Between the trimmed V and J ends, which lost 5 bases and 7 bases, there was a span of 21 bases. This CDR3 contains 15 residues. The germline CDR1 and CDR2 sequences are SGHRS and YFSETQ. The CDR3 coding sequence is TGCGCCAGCAGGCTGGAAGGACAGTCCCAGAATGAAGCTTTCTTT. This gives the protein CASRLEGQSQNEAFF. Based on the CDR3 plus reference TRBV5-1 and TRBJ1-1, the full variable domain is KAGVTQTPRYLIKTRGQQVTLSCSPISGHRSVSWYQQTPGQGLQFLFEYFSETQRNKGNFPGRFSGRQFSNSRSEMNVSTLELGDSALYLCASRLEGQSQNEAFFGQGTRLTVV.

This chain connects TRBV15 to TRBJ2-7; D is perhaps TRBD2 (6 bases). Germline CDR1 LNHNV, CDR2 YYDKDF (reference sequence). The V end lost 5 bases, the J end lost 2 bases, and 13 bases lay between the germline ends. The CDR3 is made up of 14 amino acids. CDR3 in amino acids: CATSLEGLTYEQYF. The DNA of the CDR3 is TGTGCCACCAGCCTCGAGGGACTCACCTACGAGCAGTACTTC.

J is TRBJ2-1 and V is TRBV6-6; no clear D gene. This CDR3 has 14 residues. Germline assignment: CDR1 MNHNY and CDR2 SVGAGI (reference sequence). Between the trimmed V and J ends, which lost 4 bases and 3 bases, there was a span of 10 bases. Written as DNA, the CDR3 is TGTGCCAGCAGTTCCCTCAGGTACTACAATGAGCAGTTCTTC. Amino acid sequence: CASSSLRYYNEQFF.

The V call is TRBV12-1, the J call TRBJ2-1; no DNA check was done on the table's D call, TRBD2. TRBV12-1 is a known pseudogene. The CDR3 contains 15 residues. CDR3 residues: CATSPIAGDYNEQFF. In DNA form, the CDR3 reads TGTGCCACATCCCCTATAGCGGGGGACTACAATGAGCAGTTCTTC.

This clone is a singleton in its sample. V and J are TRBV2 and TRBJ1-2; 7 bases are shared with TRBD1. This CDR3 comprises 12 residues. CDR1 and CDR2 (germline): SNHLY, FYNNEI. The ends lost 10 bases at V and 4 bases at J; junction bases unmatched: 6. The CDR3 region has the DNA TGTGCCACAGGACAGGTGTTCTATGGCTACACCTTC. Its translation is CATGQVFYGYTF.

The chain carries TRBV6-5 and TRBJ1-5, with 9 bases that match TRBD1. From germline, CDR1 is MNHEY and CDR2 SVGAGI. The ends lost 6 bases at V and 3 bases at J; junction bases unmatched: 3. The CDR3 is made up of 14 amino acids. CDR3 sequence (DNA): TGTGCCAGCAGACGGGACAGGGCCAATCAGCCCCAGCATTTT. Amino acids: CASRRDRANQPQHF.

By share of the sample, this clone is medium-sized (0.01 to 0.1%). This chain uses TRBV6-5 with TRBJ1-1; TRBD1 aligns across 9 bases. With V trimmed by 0 bases and J by 8 bases, 10 bases remained unmatched. The germline V gene encodes CDR1 MNHEY and CDR2 SVGAGI. The CDR3 runs 16 residues. The CDR3 DNA sequence: TGTGCCAGCAGTTACTCGACCGGGGGACAGGGAAACGAAGCTTTCTTT. Translating it yields CASSYSTGGQGNEAFF.

The chain joins TRBV20-1 to TRBJ2-7; perhaps TRBD1 as D (5 bases). Germline CDR1 and CDR2: DFQATT and SNEGSKA (reference sequence). There are 11 residues in the CDR3. Trimming stripped 6 bases from V and 4 bases from J, with 10 bases between. The CDR3 loop is CSAQGPYEQYF. In DNA, the CDR3 is TGCAGTGCCCAGGGCCCTTACGAGCAGTACTTC.